The 16 T cell receptor beta chains presented below share a single source sample, sequenced in a study of shared clonotypes between healthy human individuals. Measured with immunoSEQ multiplex PCR; TCRdb has only the in-frame clones, and not every one. The sample has more than 2,000,000 clones, more than 80% seen once. The specimen sequenced was naive CD4+ T cells sorted from blood. Noted subset: CD45RA+ positively selected. These receptors were taken from a man aged 18 to 30 in good health.

V usage is TRBV9 and J usage is TRBJ2-1, with D unresolved. The CDR3 length is 16 residues. The germline CDR1 and CDR2 sequences are SGDLS and YYNGEE. Trimming removed 0 bases from V and 4 bases from J, with 14 bases in between. CDR3 sequence: CASSVDGTKKYNEQFF. The CDR3, as DNA: TGTGCCAGCAGCGTAGACGGTACGAAAAAATACAATGAGCAGTTCTTC.

V gene TRBV19 combines with J gene TRBJ1-1, with D possibly TRBD1 on 6 matching bases. The CDR3 contains 15 residues. Trimming stripped 7 bases from V and 4 bases from J, with 19 bases between. Germline V gene sequence: CDR1 LNHDA, CDR2 SQIVND (reference sequence). For the CDR3, the DNA is TGTGCCAGTACCCGGGACATCCTAGGGGGCACTGAAGCTTTCTTT. Translation: CASTRDILGGTEAFF.

The rearrangement joins TRBV5-1 to TRBJ2-1, with D possibly being TRBD1 (7 bases). This CDR3 spans 14 amino acids. Trimming left V 3 bases short and J 4 bases short, with 11 bases between. In germline, CDR1 is SGHRS, CDR2 YFSETQ. Here the CDR3 DNA reads TGCGCCAGCAGCTCCCCAGGGGGGTACAATGAGCAGTTCTTC. Translated: CASSSPGGYNEQFF.

The V call is TRBV19, the J call TRBJ2-2, with D unclear. The CDR3 is 13 residues long. Germline CDR1 is LNHDA and CDR2 is SQIVND (reference sequence). The V end was cut by 5 bases, the J end by 0 bases, with 4 bases between. Here the CDR3 DNA reads TGTGCCAGTAGTCCCGCGAACACCGGGGAGCTGTTTTTT. Its translation: CASSPANTGELFF.

This chain links TRBV6-5 with TRBJ1-2; D may be TRBD1 (5 bases). V shed 0 bases and J shed 2 bases, with 7 bases lying between them. CDR3 length: 14 amino acids. Germline CDR1 MNHEY, CDR2 SVGAGI. For the CDR3, the DNA is TGTGCCAGCAGTTACTCGAACAGGAACTATGGCTACACCTTC. Its protein product is CASSYSNRNYGYTF.

The rearrangement uses TRBV25-1 and TRBJ2-1, with 12 bases aligning to TRBD2. The V segment lost 4 bases and the J segment 8 bases; nucleotides outside the gene matches: 6. Germline CDR1 is MGHDK and CDR2 is SYGVNS. The CDR3 covers 15 residues. This chain's CDR3 is CASSGLAGGNDEQFF. The CDR3 bases are TGTGCCAGCAGTGGTCTAGCGGGGGGGAACGATGAGCAGTTCTTC.

This chain connects TRBV7-9 to TRBJ2-5; 9 bases line up with TRBD1. This CDR3 has 15 residues. Germline V gene sequence: CDR1 SEHNR, CDR2 FQNEAQ (reference sequence). With V trimmed by 5 bases and J by 5 bases, 9 bases remained unmatched. CDR3 sequence (DNA): TGTGCCAGCAGCAACCAACAGGGGGCTATGGAGACCCAGTACTTC. This sequence encodes CASSNQQGAMETQYF.

DNA for the CDR3: TGTGCCAGCAGCCCGCCCAACATGAACACTGAAGCTTTCTTT. Translated: CASSPPNMNTEAFF. The V gene is TRBV5-4, the J gene TRBJ1-1; no firm D call. The CDR3 runs to 14 residues. Trimming stripped 4 bases from V and 0 bases from J, with 10 bases between. The germline gives CDR1 SGHNT, CDR2 YYREEE (reference sequence). The full variable domain, its missing parts supplied by reference TRBV5-4 and TRBJ1-1, is ETGVTQSPTHLIKTRGQQVTLRCSSQSGHNTVSWYQQALGQGPQFIFQYYREEENGRGNFPPRFSGLQFPNYSSELNVNALELDDSALYLCASSPPNMNTEAFFGQGTRLTVV.

For this clone: Other DNA sequences of this sample code for an identical CDR3. The CDR3 region is CASSLVGGNTEAFF. In DNA form, the CDR3 reads TGCGCCAGCAGCTTGGTCGGAGGCAACACTGAAGCTTTCTTT. The chain links TRBV5-1 to TRBJ1-1; D gene unclear. Per the germline V gene, CDR1 is SGHRS and CDR2 is YFSETQ. V was clipped by 0 bases and J by 2 bases, with 8 bases between them. The CDR3 spans 14 residues.

The V call is TRBV5-4, the J call TRBJ2-1, with 9 positions matching TRBD2. The length of the CDR3 is 17 residues. V trimming: 0 bases; J trimming: 8 bases; junction bases outside the gene matches: 12. Germline CDR1 SGHNT, CDR2 YYREEE (reference sequence). The CDR3 is CASSLALERGVEDEQFF. The CDR3 coding sequence is TGTGCCAGCAGCTTGGCCTTGGAGCGGGGGGTCGAGGATGAGCAGTTCTTC.

The gene calls are TRBV11-2 and TRBJ1-4; the D gene is possibly TRBD1 (6 bases). Germline assignment: CDR1 SGHAT and CDR2 FQNNGV. The CDR3 length is 14 residues. V lost 4 bases to trimming and J lost 8 bases, with 14 bases between them. The CDR3 region has the DNA TGTGCCAGCAGCTCACAGGGTCCTCGGGAAAAACTGTTTTTT. Translated, it gives CASSSQGPREKLFF.

The chain joins TRBV10-3 to TRBJ1-5; TRBD1 matches at 7 bases. J was trimmed by 2 bases and V by 0 bases; bases with no gene match: 7. The CDR3 extends over 17 amino acids. The germline CDR1 and CDR2 sequences are ENHRY and SYGVKD. The CDR3 here is CAISESTGEAGNQPQHF. CDR3 DNA: TGTGCCATCAGTGAGTCAACAGGGGAGGCGGGCAATCAGCCCCAGCATTTT.

The V call is TRBV5-1, the J call TRBJ1-1; tentatively, D is TRBD1 (6 bases). V lost 4 bases and J lost 7, with 14 bases in between. CDR1 and CDR2 (germline): SGHRS, YFSETQ. CDR3 length: 13 amino acids. The CDR3 DNA sequence: TGCGCCAGCAGCGAACAGGGAGTCGGTGAAGCTTTCTTT. Its translation is CASSEQGVGEAFF.

This chain links TRBV6-5 with TRBJ2-5; D ambiguous. The germline V and J ends were trimmed by 8 bases and 4 bases, with 17 bases remaining between them. Germline loops: CDR1 MNHEY, CDR2 SVGAGI. The CDR3 is 14 residues long. DNA of the CDR3: TGTGCCAGCGGACGGGTGGGCAATCGAGAGACCCAGTACTTC. Translation gives CASGRVGNRETQYF.

Remarks on this clone: Other DNA variants within this sample encode the same CDR3. The chain combines TRBV11-3 with TRBJ1-1, with 7 bases identical to TRBD1. J was trimmed by 5 bases and V by 5 bases; bases with no gene match: 2. The CDR3 is made up of 12 amino acids. Germline V gene lookup returns CDR1 SGHNT and CDR2 YENEEA. CDR3 sequence: CASSQGGTEAFF. The CDR3 bases are TGTGCCAGCAGCCAGGGGGGGACTGAAGCTTTCTTT.

V and J are TRBV10-3 and TRBJ1-1; a weak D match, TRBD1 (5 bases). The CDR3 extends over 14 amino acids. Per the germline V gene, CDR1 is ENHRY and CDR2 is SYGVKD. V was clipped by 7 bases and J by 0 bases, with 12 bases between them. CDR3: CAIKDTTLNTEAFF. The CDR3 region has the DNA TGTGCCATCAAGGACACGACGTTGAACACTGAAGCTTTCTTT.